This entry lists 11 T cell receptor beta chains sequenced from one sample in a study of cytomegalovirus exposure and HLA in healthy donors (dated 2017 in TCRdb). The library was built by means of the immunoSEQ multiplex PCR assay. For the multiplex PCR, a mixture combining 60 forward primers for TCR Vbeta segments and 13 reverse primers for TCR Jbeta segments was used. In TCRdb, the immuneACCESS table is reduced to in-frame sequences with V and J assigned. These tables do not hold every clone; where another copy was compared, an unresolved V gene accounts for under half, and the others remain unexplained. The sample table contains 150,000 to 200,000 clones; only one count was recorded for about 59% of them. Around 2.9% of the sample is taken by the ten largest. The sequencing input was PBMCs. The receptors were gathered from a man aged 35 to 55 in good health and CMV-seronegative.

The chain uses TRBV6-5 and TRBJ1-2, with a tentative D call TRBD1 (5 bases). The CDR3 consists of 14 residues. The germline V gene has CDR1 MNHEY and CDR2 SVGAGI. Trimming removed 2 bases from V and 4 bases from J, with 11 bases in between. The CDR3 loop is CASSYKGQGYGYTF. The CDR3 DNA follows: TGTGCCAGCAGTTACAAGGGGCAGGGCTATGGCTACACCTTC.

This clone was observed once. V usage is TRBV23-1 and J usage is TRBJ2-7; 9 nucleotides agree with TRBD1. TRBV23-1 belongs to the ORF category, with a function that is uncertain. The length of the CDR3 is 14 residues. V shed 6 bases, J shed 5 bases, and the junction held 8 bases outside the gene matches. The CDR3 DNA reads TGCGCCAGCAGGGGACAGGGTGTCCTCAACGAGCAGTACTTC. It encodes CASRGQGVLNEQYF.

This clone was recorded a few times. The chain carries TRBV5-5 and TRBJ2-7; the D is unclear. This CDR3 has 14 amino acids. V shed 0 bases and J shed 2 bases, with 9 bases lying between them. From germline, CDR1 is SGHKS and CDR2 YYEKEE (reference sequence). The CDR3 is CASSLGLSPYEQYF. CDR3 DNA: TGTGCCAGCAGCTTGGGCCTTAGCCCCTACGAGCAGTACTTC.

The V and J genes are TRBV7-8 and TRBJ2-5; 7 bases map to TRBD1. The V gene end was trimmed by 5 bases and the J gene end by 4 bases; junction bases not matched to a gene: 10. The CDR3 consists of 15 residues. Germline V gene data show CDR1 as SGHVS and CDR2 as FQNEAQ. The chain's CDR3 is CASSPAGGTGETQYF. CDR3 sequence (DNA): TGTGCCAGCAGCCCCGCAGGGGGAACGGGAGAGACCCAGTACTTC.

The chain has TRBV10-1 and TRBJ2-2, with 9 nucleotides matching TRBD1. After removal of 10 bases from V and 4 bases from J, the junction contained 16 bases not matched to a gene. This CDR3 has 17 amino acids. CDR1 WNHNN and CDR2 SYGVQD come from the germline V gene (reference sequence). The CDR3 loop reads CATAKNKQGARTGELFF. DNA of the CDR3: TGCGCCACCGCTAAGAATAAACAGGGGGCGCGCACCGGGGAGCTGTTTTTT.

The chain carries TRBV5-1 and TRBJ2-3; possible D gene TRBD1, 6 bases. The CDR3 covers 16 residues. Germline CDR1 and CDR2: SGHRS and YFSETQ. V lost 0 bases to trimming and J lost 0 bases, with 11 bases between them. The CDR3 nucleotides are TGCGCCAGCAGCTTGGAGGGACATCTTAGCACAGATACGCAGTATTTT. This translates into CASSLEGHLSTDTQYF. The complete variable domain, with remaining parts taken from reference TRBV5-1 and TRBJ2-3, reads KAGVTQTPRYLIKTRGQQVTLSCSPISGHRSVSWYQQTPGQGLQFLFEYFSETQRNKGNFPGRFSGRQFSNSRSEMNVSTLELGDSALYLCASSLEGHLSTDTQYFGPGTRLTVL.

In the case of this clone: The junction differs from germline at one of its ends, possibly a read error. The chain joins TRBV7-9 to TRBJ2-7; D is undetermined. CDR1 is SEHNR, CDR2 FQNEAQ, per germline (reference sequence). CDR3 size: 13 residues. The CDR3 is CSSSLPSSYEQYF. The CDR3 DNA sequence: TGTTCCAGCAGCTTACCGAGCTCCTACGAGCAGTACTTC. Drawing the rest from reference TRBV7-9 and TRBJ2-7, the complete variable domain is DTGVSQNPRHKITKRGQNVTFRCDPISEHNRLYWYRQTLGQGPEFLTYFQNEAQLEKSRLLSDRFSAERPKGSFSTLEIQRTEQGDSAMYLCSSSLPSSYEQYFGPGTRLTVT.

This clone occurred a few times. The CDR3 nucleotides are TGCAGCGGCCGACAGGGTTTTTCTGAAGCTTTCTTT. Its translation is CSGRQGFSEAFF. The rearrangement joins TRBV29-1 to TRBJ1-1; 7 nucleotides align to TRBD1. The CDR3 covers 12 residues. Germline V gene data show CDR1 as SQVTM and CDR2 as ANQGSEA. Losses at the gene ends were 7 bases for V and 6 bases for J; bases not matched to a gene: 8.

The sample holds one count of this clone. The chain uses TRBV6-1 and TRBJ2-6, with a tentative D call TRBD2 (5 bases). The CDR3 is made up of 17 amino acids. Deletions cut 3 bases from V and 0 bases from J, with 12 bases between. Germline CDR1 is MNHNS and CDR2 is SASEGT. CDR3 nucleotides: TGTGCCAGCAGTGATGCGGGTAGAGTCTCTGGGGCCAACGTCCTGACTTTC. Translating gives CASSDAGRVSGANVLTF.

This clone has just a few counts. The J gene is TRBJ2-7, the V gene TRBV5-1; TRBD1 matches 9 bases. The junction had 3 bases not matched to a gene; V was cut back by 0 bases and J by 2 bases. This CDR3 contains 15 residues. Germline CDR1 SGHRS, CDR2 YFSETQ. The CDR3 region is CASSLGGQGPYEQYF. For the CDR3, the DNA is TGCGCCAGCAGCTTGGGGGGACAGGGTCCCTACGAGCAGTACTTC.

The chain combines TRBV15 with TRBJ1-1; the match to TRBD1 covers 7 bases. In germline, CDR1 is LNHNV, CDR2 YYDKDF (reference sequence). This CDR3 has 15 residues. V was clipped by 8 bases and J by 3 bases; unmatched bases: 12. In nucleotides, the CDR3 is TGTGCCACCTGTACGTACGACAGGGCTTACACTGAAGCTTTCTTT. It translates to CATCTYDRAYTEAFF.